This TCR beta chain was sequenced for a study of T cell responses to AZD1222 COVID-19 vaccine. Notes on the study in general: Clonal diversity may have been underestimated in mostly white British donors. Two AZD1222 administrations were followed by greater Spike-specific TCR breadth and depth.

A word on this clone: Its antigen remains unknown.

The data were produced by immunoSEQ multiplex PCR, yet TCRdb's version contains in-frame clones alone and is incomplete. The sample holds some 170,000 clones, 91% seen once. The TCR originated in an adult who received the AZD1222 COVID-19 vaccine. The specimen was peripheral blood, collected 28 days after the second AZD1222 dose.

The CDR3 DNA reads TGTGCCAGCAGCGTAACAGGGGCGAACACTGAAGCTTTCTTT. Translating it yields CASSVTGANTEAFF. The chain links TRBV9 to TRBJ1-1; TRBD1 matches at 7 bases. Per germline, CDR1 SGDLS and CDR2 YYNGEE. After removal of 1 base from V and 1 base from J, the junction contained 1 base not matched to a gene. The CDR3 has 14 residues.